These 8 T cell receptor beta chains were all obtained from the same sample, sequenced in a study of OX40 agonist ivuxolimab in advanced cancers. Sequenced by immunoSEQ multiplex PCR; TCRdb stores in-frame clones only, minus some. The data hold 20,000 to 30,000 clones, with about 86% observed a single time. Sequencing was performed on CD4+ or CD8+ T cells sorted from blood, taken in a trial of the OX40 agonist ivuxolimab. The receptors were sampled from an adult with an advanced solid tumor such as melanoma, head and neck, liver or kidney cancer.

This clone occurred once. The gene calls are TRBV2 and TRBJ2-7, with a tentative D call TRBD1 (6 bases). This CDR3 is 17 amino acids long. Trimming took 0 bases from V and 2 from J, leaving 17 bases between them. Germline CDR1 reads SNHLY; CDR2 reads FYNNEI. CDR3 loop: CASSEALSLGGTYEQYF. CDR3 DNA sequence: TGTGCCAGCAGTGAAGCGCTTTCTTTAGGGGGAACCTACGAGCAGTACTTC.

V usage is TRBV4-3 and J usage is TRBJ2-7, with TRBD2 matching 7 bases. The CDR3 has 14 residues. After removal of 0 bases from V and 4 bases from J, the junction contained 3 bases not matched to a gene. CDR1 and CDR2 from the germline V gene are LGHNA and YSLEER. The CDR3 sequence: CASSQDGTKYEQYF. CDR3 nucleotide sequence: TGCGCCAGCAGCCAAGATGGGACTAAGTACGAGCAGTACTTC.

With respect to this clone: Sequence at one end of the junction differs from germline and may be a read error. The chain joins TRBV7-9 to TRBJ2-3, with no clear D. The germline CDR1 and CDR2 sequences are SEHNR and FQNEAQ (reference sequence). The CDR3 is made up of 8 amino acids. The CDR3: CASSLAFF. CDR3 coding DNA: TGTGCCAGCAGCTTAGCCTTCTTC.

The rearrangement uses TRBV19 and TRBJ2-3; D tentatively reads TRBD1 or TRBD2 (5 bases each). V gave up 1 base and J gave up 4 bases, with 12 bases separating them. The CDR3 has 15 residues. Germline V gene data show CDR1 as LNHDA and CDR2 as SQIVND (reference sequence). The CDR3 reads CASSIAGRDADTQYF. The CDR3 DNA reads as TGTGCCAGTAGTATAGCAGGCCGGGACGCAGATACGCAGTATTTT.

The rearrangement links TRBV9 to TRBJ1-1; D not resolved. Germline loops: CDR1 SGDLS, CDR2 YYNGEE. The CDR3 consists of 15 residues. Trimming took 1 base from V and 5 from J, leaving 15 bases between them. The CDR3 DNA sequence: TGTGCCAGCAGCGTAAAATCCGTACAGTGGACTGAAGCTTTCTTT. Translating it yields CASSVKSVQWTEAFF.

The rearrangement uses TRBV9 and TRBJ2-3; 8 bases align to TRBD1. V trimming: 3 bases; J trimming: 5 bases; junction bases outside the gene matches: 2. CDR1 and CDR2 from the germline V gene are SGDLS and YYNGEE. The CDR3 is made up of 13 amino acids. CDR3 in amino acids: CASSGTGKDTQYF. CDR3 bases: TGTGCCAGCAGCGGGACAGGGAAAGATACGCAGTATTTT.

The gene calls are TRBV10-3 and TRBJ1-5; no reliable D call. CDR3 length: 13 residues. V lost 3 bases and J 7 bases, leaving 10 bases between the germline ends. CDR1 is ENHRY, CDR2 SYGVKD, per germline. The CDR3 region has the DNA TGTGCCATCAGTGACCGGTCCCCGCAGCCCCAGCATTTT. Protein product: CAISDRSPQPQHF.

The rearrangement uses TRBV28 and TRBJ2-7; TRBD1 matches at 8 bases. The V and J ends lost 7 bases and 4 bases, in that order; junction bases with no gene match: 15. Germline values: CDR1 MDHEN, CDR2 SYDVKM. The CDR3 runs to 16 residues. The CDR3 sequence is CASTTPRTGMVYEQYF. The CDR3 nucleotides read TGTGCCAGCACTACCCCTCGGACAGGGATGGTTTACGAGCAGTACTTC.